The entry below describes one T cell receptor beta chain. Its antigen is unidentified. The junction does not match germline at one end; this may be a read error. Template material for TCR beta VDJ and CDR3 profiling consisted of genomic DNA. TCRdb processed the reads anew with MiXCR; each CDR3 protein has one entry. Of roughly 150,000 distinct CDR3 sequences listed, less than 60% were seen once; the top ten hold 2.5% to 4%. The sample belongs to a study of CD8+CD57+ T cells in acquired aplastic anemia. Looking at the study overall: Sorted CD4+ and CD8+ cells gave a mean 3.2 ug DNA, range about 0.19 to 27.4 ug.

Points from the study as a whole: Patients and controls had in common approximately 30 CD8+ CDR3 sequences.

Before being chosen for sequencing, patients had shown CD8+CD57+ cell expansion by flow cytometry. All patients had severe acquired aplastic anemia. The CDR3 covers 14 residues. The genes are TRBV12-3 or TRBV12-4 and TRBJ1-3; D uncertain. The TCR comes from a human donor with aplastic anemia. The sequenced sample was sorted CD4+, CD8+, or CD8+CD57+ T cells (not recorded which) from PBMCs. The CDR3 DNA sequence: TGTGCCAGCAGTCTAGCGGCAGTGGAGAAACCCATATATTTT. Residues: CASSLAAVEKPIYF.